A selection of T cell receptor beta chains follows, all from one sample in a study of cytomegalovirus exposure and HLA in healthy donors. Here immunoSEQ multiplex PCR was the method, and the copy in TCRdb shows in-frame clones only, minus some. The sample yields about 130,000 clones, more than 80% seen once. Sequenced input: PBMCs. These receptors came from a woman aged 25 to 39 in good health and CMV-seropositive. Both conserved end residues are part of each CDR3. The order of the fields is clone size, J gene, V gene, D gene, CDR3 length, CDR3 protein, CDR3 DNA. D genes are given only for firm matches. Some rows mark clone size as missing; the rest say once, few, many or name a class of expanded clone.

>NA|TRBJ1-3|TRBV7-8|NA|15
CASSLEEGSGNTIYF
TGTGCCAGCAGCTTAGAAGAGGGCTCTGGAAACACCATATATTTT
>NA|TRBJ2-1|TRBV15|TRBD2|16
CATSRERTSGNNEQFF
TGTGCCACCAGCAGAGAACGGACTAGCGGGAACAATGAGCAGTTCTTC
>NA|TRBJ2-2|TRBV6-6|NA|13
CASSYPYTGELFF
TGTGCCAGCAGTTACCCGTACACCGGGGAGCTGTTTTTT
>NA|TRBJ2-3|TRBV29-1|TRBD2|15
CSGARLAASTDTQYF
TGCAGCGGGGCCAGACTAGCGGCTAGCACAGATACGCAGTATTTT
>NA|TRBJ2-1|TRBV9|NA|17
CASSSSQTRDRVVEQFF
TGTGCCAGCAGCTCCTCCCAGACTAGAGACAGGGTTGTTGAGCAGTTCTTC
>NA|TRBJ1-6|TRBV5-6|NA|14
CASSSGVPNSPLHF
TGTGCCAGCAGCTCCGGGGTACCAAATTCACCCCTCCACTTT
>NA|TRBJ2-7|TRBV2|TRBD2|15
CASSEISGVGNEQYF
TGTGCCAGCAGTGAAATTAGCGGGGTTGGTAACGAGCAGTACTTC
>NA|TRBJ1-2|TRBV2|NA|12
CASSVQGYGYTF
TGTGCCAGCAGTGTCCAGGGGTATGGCTACACCTTC
>NA|TRBJ1-1|TRBV27|TRBD1|18
CASRASGQNDPRDTEAFF
TGTGCCAGCAGGGCCTCGGGACAGAATGACCCCAGGGACACTGAAGCTTTCTTT
>NA|TRBJ1-5|TRBV6-1|NA|13
CASSAKLDQPQHF
TGTGCCAGCAGTGCCAAGTTAGATCAGCCCCAGCATTTT
>NA|TRBJ2-7|TRBV29-1|NA|20
CSVEDRYIQGPGEHSYEQYF
TGCAGCGTTGAAGACCGATACATCCAGGGTCCGGGCGAACACTCCTACGAGCAGTACTTC
>NA|TRBJ1-1|TRBV5-1|NA|14
CASSLGRLNTEAFF
TGCGCCAGCAGCTTGGGTCGGTTGAACACTGAAGCTTTCTTT
>NA|TRBJ1-5|TRBV29-1|TRBD1|14
CSVRDRGRNQPQHF
TGCAGCGTTCGGGACAGGGGCCGAAATCAGCCCCAGCATTTT
>NA|TRBJ1-1|TRBV27|TRBD1|15
CASRHSGGRTTEAFF
TGTGCCAGCCGTCATTCAGGGGGAAGAACAACTGAAGCTTTCTTT
>once|TRBJ1-2|TRBV6-5|TRBD1|13
CASSSRQGSGYTF
TGTGCCAGCAGTTCCCGACAGGGGAGCGGCTACACCTTC
>NA|TRBJ2-5|TRBV7-9|TRBD2|16
CASSYGRVAGEETQYF
TGTGCCAGCAGCTACGGACGAGTAGCGGGAGAAGAGACCCAGTACTTC
>NA|TRBJ2-7|TRBV14|NA|14
CASSQELGPYEQYF
TGTGCCAGCAGCCAAGAATTGGGGCCCTACGAGCAGTACTTC